This T cell receptor beta chain derives from a study of PD-L1 blockade in urothelial cancer. Looked up from germline, CDR1 is ENHRY and CDR2 is SYGVKD. This CDR3 spans 14 amino acids. The V and J ends lost 9 bases and 1 base, in that order; junction bases with no gene match: 6. Clones were read by immunoSEQ multiplex PCR, and TCRdb kept only the in-frame ones, dropping some. The data hold fewer than 30,000 clones, with approximately 88% observed a single time. This chain joins TRBV10-3 and TRBJ2-3, with TRBD1 identical over 8 bases. The TCR originated in a man aged 65 to 85 with urothelial cancer. Sequenced here: PBMCs, sampled around atezolizumab (anti-PD-L1) treatment. In nucleotides, the CDR3 is TGTGCCATTACGGACAGGGCCGGCACAGATACGCAGTATTTT. This codes for CAITDRAGTDTQYF.